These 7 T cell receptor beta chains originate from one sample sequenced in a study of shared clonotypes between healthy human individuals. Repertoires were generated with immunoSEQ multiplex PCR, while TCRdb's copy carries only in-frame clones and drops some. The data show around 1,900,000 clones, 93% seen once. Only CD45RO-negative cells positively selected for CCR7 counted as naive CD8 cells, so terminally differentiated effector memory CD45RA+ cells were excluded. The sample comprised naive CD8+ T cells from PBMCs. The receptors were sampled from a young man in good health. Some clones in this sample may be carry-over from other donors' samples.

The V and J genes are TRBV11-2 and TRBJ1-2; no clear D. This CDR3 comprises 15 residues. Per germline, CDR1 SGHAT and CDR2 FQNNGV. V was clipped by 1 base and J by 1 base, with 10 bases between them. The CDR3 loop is CASSLGAKSNYGYTF. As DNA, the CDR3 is TGTGCCAGCAGCTTAGGAGCGAAAAGTAACTATGGCTACACCTTC.

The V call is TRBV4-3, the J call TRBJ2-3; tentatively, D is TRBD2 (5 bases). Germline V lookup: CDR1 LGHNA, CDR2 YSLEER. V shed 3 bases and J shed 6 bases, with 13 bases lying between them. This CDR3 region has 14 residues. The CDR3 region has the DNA TGCGCCAGCAGCCAGGGAGATTGGTTGGATACGCAGTATTTT. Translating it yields CASSQGDWLDTQYF.

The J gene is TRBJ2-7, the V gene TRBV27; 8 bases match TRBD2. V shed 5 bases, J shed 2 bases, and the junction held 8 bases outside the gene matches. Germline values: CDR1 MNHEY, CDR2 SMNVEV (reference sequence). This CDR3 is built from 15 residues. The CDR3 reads CASSTGTRVTYEQYF. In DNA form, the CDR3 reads TGTGCCAGCAGTACAGGGACTAGGGTAACCTACGAGCAGTACTTC.

The CDR3 bases are TGTGCCAGCAGCCTGCCGGGAGGACTAAACACCGGGGAGCTGTTTTTT. It is translated as CASSLPGGLNTGELFF. This chain connects TRBV11-3 to TRBJ2-2, with TRBD2 matching 7 bases. The J segment lost 2 bases and the V segment lost 5 bases, leaving 8 bases of the junction unmatched. The germline V gene has CDR1 SGHNT and CDR2 YENEEA. The CDR3 sequence is 16 residues long.

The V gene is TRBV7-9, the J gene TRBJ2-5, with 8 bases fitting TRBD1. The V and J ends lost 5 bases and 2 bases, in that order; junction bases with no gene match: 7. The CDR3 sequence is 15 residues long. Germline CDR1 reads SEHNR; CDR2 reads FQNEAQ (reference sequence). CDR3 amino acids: CASSNRQGIQETQYF. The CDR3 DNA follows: TGTGCCAGCAGCAATCGACAGGGGATACAAGAGACCCAGTACTTC. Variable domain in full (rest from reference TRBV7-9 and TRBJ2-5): DTGVSQNPRHKITKRGQNVTFRCDPISEHNRLYWYRQTLGQGPEFLTYFQNEAQLEKSRLLSDRFSAERPKGSFSTLEIQRTEQGDSAMYLCASSNRQGIQETQYFGPGTRLLVL.

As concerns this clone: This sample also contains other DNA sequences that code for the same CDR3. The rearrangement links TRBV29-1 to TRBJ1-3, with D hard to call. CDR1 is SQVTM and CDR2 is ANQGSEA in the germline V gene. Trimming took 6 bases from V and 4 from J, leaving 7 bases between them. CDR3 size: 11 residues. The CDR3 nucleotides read TGCAGCGTCGTTGCCGGAAACACCATATATTTT. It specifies CSVVAGNTIYF.

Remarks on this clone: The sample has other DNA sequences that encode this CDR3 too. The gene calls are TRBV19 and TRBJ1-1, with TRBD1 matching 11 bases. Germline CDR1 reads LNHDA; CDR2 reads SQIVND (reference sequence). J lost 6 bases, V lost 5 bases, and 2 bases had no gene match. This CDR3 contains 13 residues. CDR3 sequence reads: CASSPGQGAEAFF. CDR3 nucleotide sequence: TGTGCCAGTAGTCCGGGACAGGGGGCTGAAGCTTTCTTT.